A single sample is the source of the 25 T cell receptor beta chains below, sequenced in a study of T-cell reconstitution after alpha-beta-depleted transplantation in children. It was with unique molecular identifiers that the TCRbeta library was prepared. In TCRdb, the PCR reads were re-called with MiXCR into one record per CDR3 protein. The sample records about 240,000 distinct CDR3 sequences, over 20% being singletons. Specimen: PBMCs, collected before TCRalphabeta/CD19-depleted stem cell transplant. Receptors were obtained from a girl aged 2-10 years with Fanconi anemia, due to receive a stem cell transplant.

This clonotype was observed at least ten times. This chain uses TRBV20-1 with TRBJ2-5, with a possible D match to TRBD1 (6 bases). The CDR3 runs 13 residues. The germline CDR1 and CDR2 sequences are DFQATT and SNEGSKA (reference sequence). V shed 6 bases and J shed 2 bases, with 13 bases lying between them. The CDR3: CSAARDNQETQYF. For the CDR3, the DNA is TGCAGTGCGGCCCGGGACAATCAAGAGACCCAGTACTTC.

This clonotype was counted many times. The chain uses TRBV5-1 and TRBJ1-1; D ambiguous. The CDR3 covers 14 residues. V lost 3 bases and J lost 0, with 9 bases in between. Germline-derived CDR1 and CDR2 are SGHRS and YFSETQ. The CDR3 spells CASSWESLNTEAFF. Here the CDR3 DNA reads TGCGCCAGCAGCTGGGAGTCCCTGAACACTGAAGCTTTCTTT.

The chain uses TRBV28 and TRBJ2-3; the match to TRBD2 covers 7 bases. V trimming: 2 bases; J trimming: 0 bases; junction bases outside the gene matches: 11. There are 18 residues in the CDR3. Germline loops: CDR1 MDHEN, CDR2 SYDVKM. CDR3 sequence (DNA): TGTGCCAGCAGTTTAGAGGTTCGGAGCGGGAAAAGCACAGATACGCAGTATTTT. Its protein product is CASSLEVRSGKSTDTQYF.

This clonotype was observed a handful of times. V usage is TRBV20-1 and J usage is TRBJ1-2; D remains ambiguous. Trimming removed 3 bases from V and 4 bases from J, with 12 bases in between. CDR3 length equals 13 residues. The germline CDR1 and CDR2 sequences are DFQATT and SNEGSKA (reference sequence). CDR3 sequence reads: CSARADGFYGYTF. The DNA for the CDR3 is TGCAGTGCTAGGGCGGACGGATTCTATGGCTACACCTTC.

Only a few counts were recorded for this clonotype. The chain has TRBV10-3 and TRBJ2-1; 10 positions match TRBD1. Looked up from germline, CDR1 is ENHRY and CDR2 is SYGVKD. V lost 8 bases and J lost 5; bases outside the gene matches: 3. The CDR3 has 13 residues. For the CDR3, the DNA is TGTGCCATCCGACAGGGGGCTGACAATGAGCAGTTCTTC. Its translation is CAIRQGADNEQFF.

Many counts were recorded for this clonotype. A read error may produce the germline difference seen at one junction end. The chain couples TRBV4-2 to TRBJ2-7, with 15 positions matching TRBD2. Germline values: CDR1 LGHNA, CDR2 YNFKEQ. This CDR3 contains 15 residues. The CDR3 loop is CASSQGLAGGYEQYF. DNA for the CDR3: TGCGCCAGCAGCCAAGGACTAGCGGGAGGGTACGAGCAGTACTTC.

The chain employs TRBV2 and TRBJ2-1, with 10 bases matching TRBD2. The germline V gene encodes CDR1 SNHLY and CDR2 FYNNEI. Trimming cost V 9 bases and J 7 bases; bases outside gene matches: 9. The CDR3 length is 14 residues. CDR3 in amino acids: CASKRGGQINEQFF. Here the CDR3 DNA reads TGTGCCAGTAAGCGGGGGGGCCAGATAAATGAGCAGTTCTTC.

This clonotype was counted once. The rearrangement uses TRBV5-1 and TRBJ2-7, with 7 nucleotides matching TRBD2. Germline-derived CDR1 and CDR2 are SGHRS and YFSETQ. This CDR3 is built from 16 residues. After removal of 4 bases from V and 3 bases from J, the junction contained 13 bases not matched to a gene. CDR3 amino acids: CASSPGGNSGYYEQYF. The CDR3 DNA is TGCGCCAGCAGCCCGGGAGGCAACAGTGGCTACTACGAGCAGTACTTC.

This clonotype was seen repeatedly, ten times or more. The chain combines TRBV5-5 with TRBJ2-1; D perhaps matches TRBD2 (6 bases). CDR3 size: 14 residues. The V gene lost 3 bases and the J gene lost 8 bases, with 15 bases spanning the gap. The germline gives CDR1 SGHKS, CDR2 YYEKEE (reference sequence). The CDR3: CASSSRLELYEQFF. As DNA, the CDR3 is TGTGCCAGCAGCTCCCGACTAGAACTCTATGAGCAGTTCTTC. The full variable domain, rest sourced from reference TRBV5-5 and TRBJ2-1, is DAGVTQSPTHLIKTRGQQVTLRCSPISGHKSVSWYQQVLGQGPQFIFQYYEKEERGRGNFPDRFSARQFPNYSSELNVNALLLGDSALYLCASSSRLELYEQFFGPGTRLTVL.

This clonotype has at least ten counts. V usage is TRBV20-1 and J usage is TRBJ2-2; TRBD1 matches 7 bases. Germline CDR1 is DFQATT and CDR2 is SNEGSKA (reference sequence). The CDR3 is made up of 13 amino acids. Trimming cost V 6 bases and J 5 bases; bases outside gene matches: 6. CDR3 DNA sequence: TGCAGTGCAAATCCAGGGGGAACCGGGGAGCTGTTTTTT. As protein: CSANPGGTGELFF.

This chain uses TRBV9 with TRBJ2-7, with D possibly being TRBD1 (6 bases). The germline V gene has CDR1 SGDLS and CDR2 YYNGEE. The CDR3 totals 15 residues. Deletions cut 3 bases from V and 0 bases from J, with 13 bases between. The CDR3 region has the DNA TGTGCCAGCAGCGCGGGACACCGGAGCTCCTACGAGCAGTACTTC. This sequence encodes CASSAGHRSSYEQYF.

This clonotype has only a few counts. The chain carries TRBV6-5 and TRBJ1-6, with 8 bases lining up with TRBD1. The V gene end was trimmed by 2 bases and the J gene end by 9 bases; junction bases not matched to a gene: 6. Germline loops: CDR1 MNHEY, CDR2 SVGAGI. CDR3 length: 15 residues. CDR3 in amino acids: CASSYRTGIGSPLHF. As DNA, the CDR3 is TGTGCCAGCAGTTACCGGACAGGGATAGGTTCACCCCTCCACTTT.

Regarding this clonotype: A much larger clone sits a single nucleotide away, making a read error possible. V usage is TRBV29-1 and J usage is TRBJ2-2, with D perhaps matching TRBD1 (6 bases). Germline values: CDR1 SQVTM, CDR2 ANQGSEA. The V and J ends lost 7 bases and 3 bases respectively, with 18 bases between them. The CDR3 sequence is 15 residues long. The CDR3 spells CSALGHTTYTGELFF. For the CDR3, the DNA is TGCAGCGCCTTGGGACACACGACATACACCGGGGAGCTGTTTTTT.

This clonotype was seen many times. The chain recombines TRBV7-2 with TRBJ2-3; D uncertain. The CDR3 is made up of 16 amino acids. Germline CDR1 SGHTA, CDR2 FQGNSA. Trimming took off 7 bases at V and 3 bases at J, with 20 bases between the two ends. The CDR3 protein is CASNQLDPVDTDTQYF. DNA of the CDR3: TGTGCCAGCAACCAACTGGATCCGGTCGATACAGATACGCAGTATTTT.

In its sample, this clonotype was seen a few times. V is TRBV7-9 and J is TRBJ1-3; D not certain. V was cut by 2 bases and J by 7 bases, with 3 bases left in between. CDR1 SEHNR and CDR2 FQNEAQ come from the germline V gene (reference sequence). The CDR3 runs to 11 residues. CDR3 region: CASSLSNTIYF. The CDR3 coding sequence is TGTGCCAGCAGCTTATCTAACACCATATATTTT.

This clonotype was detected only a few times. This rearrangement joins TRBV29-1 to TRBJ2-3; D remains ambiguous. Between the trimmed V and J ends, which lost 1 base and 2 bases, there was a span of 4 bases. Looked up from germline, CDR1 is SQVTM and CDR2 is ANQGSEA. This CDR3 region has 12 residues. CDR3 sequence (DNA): TGCAGCGTTGAAGCGGTCACAGATACGCAGTATTTT. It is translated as CSVEAVTDTQYF.

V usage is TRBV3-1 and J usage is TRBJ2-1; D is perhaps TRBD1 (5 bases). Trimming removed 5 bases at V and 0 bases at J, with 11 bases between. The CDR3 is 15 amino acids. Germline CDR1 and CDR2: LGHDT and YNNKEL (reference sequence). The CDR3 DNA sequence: TGTGCCAGCAGCGAGACAGAGGTCTCCTACAATGAGCAGTTCTTC. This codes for CASSETEVSYNEQFF.

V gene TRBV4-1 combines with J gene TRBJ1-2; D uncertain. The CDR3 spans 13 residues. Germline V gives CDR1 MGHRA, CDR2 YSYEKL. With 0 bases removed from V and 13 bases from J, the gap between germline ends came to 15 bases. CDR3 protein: CASSQEGGAAGTF. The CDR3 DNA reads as TGCGCCAGCAGCCAAGAAGGCGGTGCAGCGGGCACCTTC.

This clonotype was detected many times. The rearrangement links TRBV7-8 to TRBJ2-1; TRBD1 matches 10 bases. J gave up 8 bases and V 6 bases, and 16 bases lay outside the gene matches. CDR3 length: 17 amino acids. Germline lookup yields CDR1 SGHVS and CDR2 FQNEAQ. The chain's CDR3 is CASRLTGTGTGVDEQFF. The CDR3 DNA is TGTGCCAGCAGATTAACCGGGACCGGGACAGGGGTGGATGAGCAGTTCTTC.

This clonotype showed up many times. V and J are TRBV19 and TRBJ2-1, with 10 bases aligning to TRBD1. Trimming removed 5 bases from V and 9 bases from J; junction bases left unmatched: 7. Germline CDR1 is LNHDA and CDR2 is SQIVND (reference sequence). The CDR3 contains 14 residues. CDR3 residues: CASSATGGAGEQFF. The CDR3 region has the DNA TGTGCCAGTAGTGCGACAGGGGGCGCAGGTGAGCAGTTCTTC.

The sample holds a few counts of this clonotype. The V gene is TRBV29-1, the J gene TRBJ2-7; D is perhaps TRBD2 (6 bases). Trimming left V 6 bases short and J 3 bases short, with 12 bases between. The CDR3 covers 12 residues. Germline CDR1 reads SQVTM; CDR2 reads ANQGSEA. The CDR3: CSVYAGGYEQYF. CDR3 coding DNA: TGCAGCGTATATGCCGGGGGCTACGAGCAGTACTTC.

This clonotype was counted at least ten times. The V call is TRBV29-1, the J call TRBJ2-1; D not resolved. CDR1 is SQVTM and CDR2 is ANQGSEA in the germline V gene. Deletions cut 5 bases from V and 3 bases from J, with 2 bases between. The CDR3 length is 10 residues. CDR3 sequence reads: CSVFYNEQFF. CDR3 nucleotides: TGCAGCGTTTTCTACAATGAGCAGTTCTTC.

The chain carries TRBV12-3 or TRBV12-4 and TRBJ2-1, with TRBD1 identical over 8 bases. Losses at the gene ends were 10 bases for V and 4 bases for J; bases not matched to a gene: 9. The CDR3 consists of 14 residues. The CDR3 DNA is TGTGCCACTGGACAGGGTGGCTTTTACAATGAGCAGTTCTTC. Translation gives CATGQGGFYNEQFF.

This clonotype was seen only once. Written as DNA, the CDR3 is TGCAGTACCAGGGGGTCCGGTAGCAATCAGCCCCAGCATTTT. Protein sequence: CSTRGSGSNQPQHF. The V gene is TRBV20-1, the J gene TRBJ1-5; TRBD1 matches 7 bases. This CDR3 is built from 14 residues. Germline V gene sequence: CDR1 DFQATT, CDR2 SNEGSKA (reference sequence). V gave up 8 bases and J gave up 0 bases; unmatched junction bases: 7.

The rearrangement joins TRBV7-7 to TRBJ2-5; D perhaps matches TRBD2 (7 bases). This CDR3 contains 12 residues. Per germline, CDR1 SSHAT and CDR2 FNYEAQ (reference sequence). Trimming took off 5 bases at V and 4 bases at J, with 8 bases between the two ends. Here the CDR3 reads CASSRGGETQYF. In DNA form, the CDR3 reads TGTGCCAGCAGCAGGGGGGGAGAGACCCAGTACTTC.